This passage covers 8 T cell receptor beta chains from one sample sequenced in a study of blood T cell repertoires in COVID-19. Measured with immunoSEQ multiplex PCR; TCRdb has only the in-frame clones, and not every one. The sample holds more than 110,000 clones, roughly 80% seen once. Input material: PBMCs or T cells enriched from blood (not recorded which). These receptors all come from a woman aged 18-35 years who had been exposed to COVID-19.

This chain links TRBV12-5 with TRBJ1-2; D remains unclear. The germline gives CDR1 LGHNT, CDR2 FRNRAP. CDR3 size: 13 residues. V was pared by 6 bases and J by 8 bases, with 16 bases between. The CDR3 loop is CASGLTLLAGYTF. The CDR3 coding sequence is TGTGCTAGTGGCCTCACTTTACTAGCGGGCTACACCTTC. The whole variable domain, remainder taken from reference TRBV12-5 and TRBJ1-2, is DARVTQTPRHKVTEMGQEVTMRCQPILGHNTVFWYRQTMMQGLELLAYFRNRAPLDDSGMPKDRFSAEMPDATLATLKIQPSEPRDSAVYFCASGLTLLAGYTFGSGTRLTVV.

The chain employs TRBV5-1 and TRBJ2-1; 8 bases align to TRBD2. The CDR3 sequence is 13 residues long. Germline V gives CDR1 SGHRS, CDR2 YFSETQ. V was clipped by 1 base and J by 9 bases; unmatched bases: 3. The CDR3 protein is CASSLNGRGEQFF. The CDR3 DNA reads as TGCGCCAGCAGCTTGAACGGGAGGGGTGAGCAGTTCTTC.

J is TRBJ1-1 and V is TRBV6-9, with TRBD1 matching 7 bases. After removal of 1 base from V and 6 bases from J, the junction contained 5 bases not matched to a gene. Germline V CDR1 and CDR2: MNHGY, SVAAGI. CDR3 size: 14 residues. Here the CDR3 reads CASSYCEGAAEAFF. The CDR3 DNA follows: TGTGCCAGCAGTTATTGTGAGGGGGCTGCTGAAGCTTTCTTT.

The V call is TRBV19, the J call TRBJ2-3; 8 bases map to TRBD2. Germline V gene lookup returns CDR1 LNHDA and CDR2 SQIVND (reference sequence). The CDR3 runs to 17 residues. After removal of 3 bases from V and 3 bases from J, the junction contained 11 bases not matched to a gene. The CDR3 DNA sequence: TGTGCCAGTAGTATCGCTCGTACTGCGGGAGGAACAGATACGCAGTATTTT. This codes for CASSIARTAGGTDTQYF.

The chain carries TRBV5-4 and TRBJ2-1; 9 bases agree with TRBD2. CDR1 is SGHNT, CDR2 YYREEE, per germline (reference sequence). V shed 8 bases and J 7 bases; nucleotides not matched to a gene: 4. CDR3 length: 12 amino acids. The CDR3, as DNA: TGTGCCAGTGATAGCGGGAGTAATGAGCAGTTCTTC. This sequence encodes CASDSGSNEQFF.

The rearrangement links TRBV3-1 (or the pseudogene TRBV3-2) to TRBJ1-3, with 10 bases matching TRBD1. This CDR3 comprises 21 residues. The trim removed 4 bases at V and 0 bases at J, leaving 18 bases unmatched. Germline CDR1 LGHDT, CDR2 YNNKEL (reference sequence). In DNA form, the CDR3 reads TGTGCCAGCAGCCTGAAGCTCCCTCCGGGACAGGGGAGACTCTCTGGAAACACCATATATTTT. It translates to CASSLKLPPGQGRLSGNTIYF.

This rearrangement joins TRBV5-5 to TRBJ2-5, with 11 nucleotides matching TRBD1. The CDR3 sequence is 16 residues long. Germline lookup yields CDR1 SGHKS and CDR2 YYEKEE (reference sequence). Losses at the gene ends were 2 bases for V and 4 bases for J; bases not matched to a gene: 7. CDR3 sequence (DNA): TGTGCCAGCAGCTTCCGGGACAGGGGGGACTTAGAGACCCAGTACTTC. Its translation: CASSFRDRGDLETQYF.

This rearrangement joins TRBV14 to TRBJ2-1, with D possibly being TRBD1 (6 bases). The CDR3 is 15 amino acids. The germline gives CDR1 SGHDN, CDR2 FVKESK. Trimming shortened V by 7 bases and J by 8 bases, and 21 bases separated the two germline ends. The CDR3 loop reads CASTNDGLQGDEQFF. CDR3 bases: TGTGCCAGCACCAACGACGGGTTACAGGGAGATGAGCAGTTCTTC. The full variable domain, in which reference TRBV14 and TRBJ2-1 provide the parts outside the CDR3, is EAGVTQFPSHSVIEKGQTVTLRCDPISGHDNLYWYRRVMGKEIKFLLHFVKESKQDESGMPNNRFLAERTGGTYSTLKVQPAELEDSGVYFCASTNDGLQGDEQFFGPGTRLTVL.